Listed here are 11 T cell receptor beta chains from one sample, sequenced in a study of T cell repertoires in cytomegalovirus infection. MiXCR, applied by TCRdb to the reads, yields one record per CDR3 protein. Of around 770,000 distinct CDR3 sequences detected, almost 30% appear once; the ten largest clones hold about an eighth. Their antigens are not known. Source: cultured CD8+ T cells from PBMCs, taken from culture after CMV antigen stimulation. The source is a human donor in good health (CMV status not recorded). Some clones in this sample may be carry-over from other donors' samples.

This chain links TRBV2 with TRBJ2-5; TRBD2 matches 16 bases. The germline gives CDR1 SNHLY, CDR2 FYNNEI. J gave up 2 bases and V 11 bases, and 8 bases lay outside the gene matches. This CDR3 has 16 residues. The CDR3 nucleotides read TGTGCCCGCCAGGGACTAGCGGGGGGGATTCAAGAGACCCAGTACTTC. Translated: CARQGLAGGIQETQYF.

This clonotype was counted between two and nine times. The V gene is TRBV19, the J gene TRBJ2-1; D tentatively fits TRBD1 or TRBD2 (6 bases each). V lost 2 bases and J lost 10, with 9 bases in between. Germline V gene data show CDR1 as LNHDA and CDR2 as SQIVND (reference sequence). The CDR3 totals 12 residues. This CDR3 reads CASSITGAEQFF. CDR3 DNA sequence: TGTGCCAGTAGTATAACGGGGGCCGAGCAGTTCTTC.

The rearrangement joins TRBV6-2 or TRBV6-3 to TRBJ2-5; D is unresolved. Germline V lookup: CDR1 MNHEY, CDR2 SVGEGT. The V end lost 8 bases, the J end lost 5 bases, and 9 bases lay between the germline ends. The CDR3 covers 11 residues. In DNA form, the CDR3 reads TGTGCCAGCGCTCGGGCCGAGACCCAGTACTTC. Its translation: CASARAETQYF.

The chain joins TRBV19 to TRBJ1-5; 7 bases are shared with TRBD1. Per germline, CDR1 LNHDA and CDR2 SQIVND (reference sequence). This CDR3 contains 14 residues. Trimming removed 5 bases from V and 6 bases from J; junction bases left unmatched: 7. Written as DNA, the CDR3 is TGTGCCAGTAGTTCCCGACAGGGCTTTCAGCCCCAGCATTTT. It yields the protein CASSSRQGFQPQHF.

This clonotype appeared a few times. CDR3 DNA: TGTGCCAGCAGCTTAAAGGGGGGAAGTAGCACAGATACGCAGTATTTT. As protein: CASSLKGGSSTDTQYF. The chain joins TRBV7-9 to TRBJ2-3; perhaps D is TRBD1 or TRBD2 (6 bases each). The CDR3 runs to 16 residues. Deletions cut 2 bases from V and 0 bases from J, with 12 bases between. CDR1 is SEHNR and CDR2 is FQNEAQ in the germline V gene (reference sequence).

As DNA, the CDR3 is TGTGCCAGCAGCTCTGGGGGAGGGAGCGGCTACGAGCAGTACTTC. This translates into CASSSGGGSGYEQYF. The chain couples TRBV13 to TRBJ2-7, with 7 bases identical to TRBD2. The CDR3 sequence is 15 residues long. CDR1 PRHDT and CDR2 FYEKMQ come from the germline V gene (reference sequence). V dropped 4 bases and J dropped 3; count of bases not matched to a gene: 9.

The DNA for the CDR3 is TGTGCCAGCAGTTCGCCCGGGAGGACCTACGAGCAGTACTTC. Amino acids: CASSSPGRTYEQYF. The chain has TRBV5-6 and TRBJ2-7; 7 bases map to TRBD2. Germline V gene lookup returns CDR1 SGHDT and CDR2 YYEEEE. The CDR3 runs to 14 residues. V was pared by 5 bases and J by 2 bases, with 7 bases of the junction left unmatched.

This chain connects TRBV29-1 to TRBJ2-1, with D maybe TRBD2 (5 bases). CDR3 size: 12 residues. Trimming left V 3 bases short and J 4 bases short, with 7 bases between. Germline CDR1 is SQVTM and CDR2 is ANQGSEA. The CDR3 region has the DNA TGCAGCGTTGATGAGGGTTACAATGAGCAGTTCTTC. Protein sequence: CSVDEGYNEQFF.

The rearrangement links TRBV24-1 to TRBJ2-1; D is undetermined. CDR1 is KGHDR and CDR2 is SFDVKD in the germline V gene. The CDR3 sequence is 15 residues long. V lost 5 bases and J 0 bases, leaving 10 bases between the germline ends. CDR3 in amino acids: CATSGGRSSYNEQFF. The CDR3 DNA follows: TGTGCCACCAGTGGCGGACGCAGCTCCTACAATGAGCAGTTCTTC.

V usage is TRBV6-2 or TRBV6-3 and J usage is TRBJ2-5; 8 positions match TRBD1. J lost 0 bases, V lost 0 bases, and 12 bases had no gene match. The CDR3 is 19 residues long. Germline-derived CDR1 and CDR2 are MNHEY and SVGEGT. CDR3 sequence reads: CASSYSPRQGARDQETQYF. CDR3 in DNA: TGTGCCAGCAGTTACTCCCCCCGGCAGGGGGCGAGGGACCAAGAGACCCAGTACTTC.

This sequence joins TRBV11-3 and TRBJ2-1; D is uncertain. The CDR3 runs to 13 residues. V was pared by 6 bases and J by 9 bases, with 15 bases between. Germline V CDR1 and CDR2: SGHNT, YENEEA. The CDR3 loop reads CASSFGPAGEQFF. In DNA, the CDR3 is TGTGCCAGCAGTTTCGGTCCCGCTGGTGAGCAGTTCTTC. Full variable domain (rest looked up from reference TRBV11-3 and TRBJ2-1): EAGVVQSPRYKIIEKKQPVAFWCNPISGHNTLYWYLQNLGQGPELLIRYENEEAVDDSQLPKDRFSAERLKGVDSTLKIQPAELGDSAVYLCASSFGPAGEQFFGPGTRLTVL.